This T cell receptor beta chain was recovered during a study of T cell repertoires in cytomegalovirus infection. Study-wide context: An indication of both CMV infection and matching HLA type came from public TCR beta signatures.

V lost 7 bases and J lost 3; bases outside the gene matches: 5. Germline V lookup: CDR1 MDHEN, CDR2 SYDVKM. CDR3 length equals 14 residues. Regarding this clonotype: Antigen unknown.

TCRdb ran MiXCR on the reads and lists one entry per CDR3 protein. Of about 770,000 distinct CDR3 sequences in the sample, approximately 32% were seen once. The chain carries TRBV28 and TRBJ2-1; 8 positions match TRBD1. Sequencing was performed on cultured CD8+ T cells from PBMCs, taken from culture after CMV antigen stimulation. The TCR was taken from a human donor in good health (CMV status not recorded). Some clones in this sample may be carry-over from other donors' samples. CDR3 sequence: CASIQGADYNEQFF. CDR3 coding DNA: TGTGCCAGCATCCAGGGGGCAGACTACAATGAGCAGTTCTTC.